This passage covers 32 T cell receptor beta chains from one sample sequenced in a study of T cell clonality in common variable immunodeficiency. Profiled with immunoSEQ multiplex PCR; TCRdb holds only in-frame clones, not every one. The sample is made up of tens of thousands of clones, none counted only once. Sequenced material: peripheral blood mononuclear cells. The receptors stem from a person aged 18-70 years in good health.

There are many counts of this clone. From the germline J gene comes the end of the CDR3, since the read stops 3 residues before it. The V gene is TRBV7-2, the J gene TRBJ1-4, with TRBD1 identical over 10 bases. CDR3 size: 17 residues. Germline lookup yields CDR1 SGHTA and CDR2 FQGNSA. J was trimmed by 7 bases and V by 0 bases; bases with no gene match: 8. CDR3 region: CASSLAATGGRSEKLFF. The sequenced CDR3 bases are TGTGCCAGCAGCTTAGCTGCGACAGGGGGCCGGAGTGAAAAA. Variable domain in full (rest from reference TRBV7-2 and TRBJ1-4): GAGVSQSPSNKVTEKGKDVELRCDPISGHTALYWYRQSLGQGLEFLIYFQGNSAPDKSGLPSDRFSAERTGGSVSTLTIQRTQQEDSAVYLCASSLAATGGRSEKLFFGSGTQLSVL.

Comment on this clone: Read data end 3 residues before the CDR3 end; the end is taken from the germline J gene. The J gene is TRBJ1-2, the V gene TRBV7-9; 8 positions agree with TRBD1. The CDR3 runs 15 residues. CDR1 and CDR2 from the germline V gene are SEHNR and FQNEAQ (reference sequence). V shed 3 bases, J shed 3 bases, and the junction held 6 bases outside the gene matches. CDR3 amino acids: CASSFRDRLDYGYTF. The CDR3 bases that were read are TGTGCCAGCAGCTTCCGGGACAGGCTTGACTATGGC.

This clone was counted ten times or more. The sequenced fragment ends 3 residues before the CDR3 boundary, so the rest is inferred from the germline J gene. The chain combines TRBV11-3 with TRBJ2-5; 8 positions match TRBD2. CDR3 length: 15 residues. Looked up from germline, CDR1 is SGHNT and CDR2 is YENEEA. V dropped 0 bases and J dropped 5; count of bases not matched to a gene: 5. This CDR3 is CASSLDQAGAETQYF. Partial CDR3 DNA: TGTGCCAGCAGCTTAGATCAAGCGGGGGCGGAGACC. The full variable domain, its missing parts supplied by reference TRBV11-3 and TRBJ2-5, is EAGVVQSPRYKIIEKKQPVAFWCNPISGHNTLYWYLQNLGQGPELLIRYENEEAVDDSQLPKDRFSAERLKGVDSTLKIQPAELGDSAVYLCASSLDQAGAETQYFGPGTRLLVL.

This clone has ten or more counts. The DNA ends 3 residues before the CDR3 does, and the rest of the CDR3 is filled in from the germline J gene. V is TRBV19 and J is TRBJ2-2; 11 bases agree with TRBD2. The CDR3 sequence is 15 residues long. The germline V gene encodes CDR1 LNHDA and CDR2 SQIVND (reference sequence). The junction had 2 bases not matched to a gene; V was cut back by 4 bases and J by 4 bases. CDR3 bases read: TGTGCCAGTAGTAGTAGCGGGAGGGCCACCGGGGAG. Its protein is CASSSSGRATGE. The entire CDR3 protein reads CASSSSGRATGELFF. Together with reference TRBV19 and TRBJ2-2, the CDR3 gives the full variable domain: DGGITQSPKYLFRKEGQNVTLSCEQNLNHDAMYWYRQDPGQGLRLIYYSQIVNDFQKGDIAEGYSVSREKKESFPLTVTSAQKNPTAFYLCASSSSGRATGELFFGEGSRLTVL.

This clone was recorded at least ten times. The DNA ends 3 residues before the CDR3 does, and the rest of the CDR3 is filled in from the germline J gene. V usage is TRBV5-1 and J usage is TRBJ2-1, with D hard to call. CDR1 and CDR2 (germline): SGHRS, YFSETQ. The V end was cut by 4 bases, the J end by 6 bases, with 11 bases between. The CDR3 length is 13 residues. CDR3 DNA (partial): TGCGCCAGCAGCCCGACTGGTGGCAATGAG. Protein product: CASSPTGGNE. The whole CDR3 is CASSPTGGNEQFF.

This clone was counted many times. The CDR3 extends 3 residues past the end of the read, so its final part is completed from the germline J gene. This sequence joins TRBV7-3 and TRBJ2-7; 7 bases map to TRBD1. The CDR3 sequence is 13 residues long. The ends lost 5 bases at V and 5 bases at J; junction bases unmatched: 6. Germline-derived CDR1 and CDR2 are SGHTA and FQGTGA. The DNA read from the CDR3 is TGTGCCAGCAGCCAGGACAGGTCCCACGAG. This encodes CASSQDRSHE. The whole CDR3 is CASSQDRSHEQYF.

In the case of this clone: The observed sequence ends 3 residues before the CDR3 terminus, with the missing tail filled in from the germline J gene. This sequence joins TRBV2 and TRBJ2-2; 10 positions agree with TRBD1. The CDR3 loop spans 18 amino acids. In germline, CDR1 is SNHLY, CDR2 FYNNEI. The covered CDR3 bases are TGTGCCAGCAGAATGGGACAGGGGAGGTCCTCCTATAATTCACCG. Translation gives CASRMGQGRSSYNSP. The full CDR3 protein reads CASRMGQGRSSYNSPLFF.

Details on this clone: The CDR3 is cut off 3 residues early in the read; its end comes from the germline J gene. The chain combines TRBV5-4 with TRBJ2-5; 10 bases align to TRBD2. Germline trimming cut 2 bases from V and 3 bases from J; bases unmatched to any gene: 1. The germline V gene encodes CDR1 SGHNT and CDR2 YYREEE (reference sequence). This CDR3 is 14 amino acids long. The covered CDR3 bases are TGTGCCAGCAGCTTCGGACTAGCGGAAGAGACC. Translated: CASSFGLAEET. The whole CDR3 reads CASSFGLAEETQYF.

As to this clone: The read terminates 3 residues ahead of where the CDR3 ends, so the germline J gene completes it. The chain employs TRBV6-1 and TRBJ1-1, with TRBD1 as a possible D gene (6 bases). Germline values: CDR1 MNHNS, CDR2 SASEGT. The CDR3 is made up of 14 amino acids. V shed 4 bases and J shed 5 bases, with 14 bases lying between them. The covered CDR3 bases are TGTGCCAGCAGTGGTCTACAGGGTGGAACTGAA. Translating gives CASSGLQGGTE. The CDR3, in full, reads CASSGLQGGTEAFF.

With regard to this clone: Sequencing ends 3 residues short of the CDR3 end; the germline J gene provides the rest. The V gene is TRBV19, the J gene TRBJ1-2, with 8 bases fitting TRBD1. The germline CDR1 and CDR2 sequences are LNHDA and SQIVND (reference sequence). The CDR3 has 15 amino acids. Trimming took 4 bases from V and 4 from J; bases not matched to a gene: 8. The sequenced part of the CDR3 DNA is TGTGCCAGTAGTAGTCAGGGGGCCGGTCGCTATGGC. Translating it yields CASSSQGAGRYG. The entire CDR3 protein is CASSSQGAGRYGYTF.

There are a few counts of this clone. Incomplete CDR3 DNA: TGTGCCAGCAGCTACTTAGCGGCATTGGATACG. Amino acids: CASSYLAALDT. The complete CDR3 reads CASSYLAALDTQYF. The rearrangement joins TRBV7-8 to TRBJ2-3, with D tentatively TRBD2 (6 bases). The CDR3 goes on 3 residues after the read ends, and that part is filled in from the germline J gene. The CDR3 is 14 amino acids. Trimming removed 4 bases at V and 6 bases at J, with 14 bases between. Per the germline V gene, CDR1 is SGHVS and CDR2 is FQNEAQ. Full variable domain (missing parts from reference TRBV7-8 and TRBJ2-3): GAGVSQSPRYKVAKRGQDVALRCDPISGHVSLFWYQQALGQGPEFLTYFQNEAQLDKSGLPSDRFFAERPEGSVSTLKIQRTQQEDSAVYLCASSYLAALDTQYFGPGTRLTVL.

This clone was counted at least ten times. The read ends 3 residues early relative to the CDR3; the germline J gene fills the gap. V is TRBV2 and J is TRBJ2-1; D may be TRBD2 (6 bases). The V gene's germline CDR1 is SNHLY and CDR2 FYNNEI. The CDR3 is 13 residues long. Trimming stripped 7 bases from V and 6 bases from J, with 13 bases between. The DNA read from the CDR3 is TGTGCCAGCACACCGGGACTTCTCAATGAG. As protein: CASTPGLLNE. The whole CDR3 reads CASTPGLLNEQFF.

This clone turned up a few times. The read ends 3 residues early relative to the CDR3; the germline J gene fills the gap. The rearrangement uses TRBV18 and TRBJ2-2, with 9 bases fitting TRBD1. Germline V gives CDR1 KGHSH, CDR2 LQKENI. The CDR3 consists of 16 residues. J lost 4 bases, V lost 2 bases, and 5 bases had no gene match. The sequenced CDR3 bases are TGTGCCAGCTCACCAACCGGACAGGGGAGCACCGGGGAG. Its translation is CASSPTGQGSTGE. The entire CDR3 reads CASSPTGQGSTGELFF.

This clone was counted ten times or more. The CDR3 bases that were read are TGTGCTAGTGGTTGGGGCGACAGGGCGGACGAGACC. It is translated as CASGWGDRADET. The full CDR3 reads CASGWGDRADETQYF. This chain joins TRBV12-5 and TRBJ2-5; TRBD1 matches 7 bases. Read sequence stops 3 residues before the CDR3 end, and the germline J gene provides the missing end. The CDR3 is 15 residues long. Trimming removed 4 bases from V and 5 bases from J; junction bases left unmatched: 10. The germline gives CDR1 LGHNT, CDR2 FRNRAP.

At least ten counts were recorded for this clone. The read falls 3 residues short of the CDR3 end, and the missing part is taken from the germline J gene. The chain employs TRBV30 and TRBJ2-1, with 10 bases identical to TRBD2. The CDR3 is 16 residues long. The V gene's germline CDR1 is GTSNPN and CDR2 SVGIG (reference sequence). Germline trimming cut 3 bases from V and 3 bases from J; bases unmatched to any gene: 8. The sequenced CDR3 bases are TGTGCCTGGAGCCGCCGGGGACTAGCGCTCTACAATGAG. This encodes CAWSRRGLALYNE. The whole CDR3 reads CAWSRRGLALYNEQFF.

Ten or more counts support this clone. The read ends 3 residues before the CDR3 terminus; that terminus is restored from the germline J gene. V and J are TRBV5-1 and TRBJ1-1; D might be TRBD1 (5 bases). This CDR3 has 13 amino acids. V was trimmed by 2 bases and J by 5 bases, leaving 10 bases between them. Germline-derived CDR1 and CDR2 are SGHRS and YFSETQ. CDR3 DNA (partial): TGCGCCAGCAGCTTTACAGGTGGGACTGAA. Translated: CASSFTGGTE. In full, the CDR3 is CASSFTGGTEAFF.

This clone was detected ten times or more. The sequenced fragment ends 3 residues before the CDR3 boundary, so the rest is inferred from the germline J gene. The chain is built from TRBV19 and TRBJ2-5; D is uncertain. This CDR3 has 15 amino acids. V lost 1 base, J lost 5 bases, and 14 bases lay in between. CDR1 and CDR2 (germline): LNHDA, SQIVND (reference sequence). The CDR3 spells CASSIVGSTGETQYF. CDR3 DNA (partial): TGTGCCAGTAGTATAGTCGGCTCCACCGGGGAGACC.

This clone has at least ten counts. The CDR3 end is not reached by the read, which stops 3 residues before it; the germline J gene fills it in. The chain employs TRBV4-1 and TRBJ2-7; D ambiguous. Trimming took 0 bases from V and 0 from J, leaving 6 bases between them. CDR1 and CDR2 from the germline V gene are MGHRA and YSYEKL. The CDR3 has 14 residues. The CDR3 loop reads CASSQEAGSYEQYF. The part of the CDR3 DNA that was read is TGCGCCAGCAGCCAAGAAGCCGGCTCCTACGAG.

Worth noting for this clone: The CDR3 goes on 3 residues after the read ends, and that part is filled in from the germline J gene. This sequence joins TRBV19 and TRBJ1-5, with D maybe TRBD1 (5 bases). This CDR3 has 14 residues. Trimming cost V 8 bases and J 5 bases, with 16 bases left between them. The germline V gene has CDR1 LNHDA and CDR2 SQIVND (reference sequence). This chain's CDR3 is CASQGMVDDQPQHF. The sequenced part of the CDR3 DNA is TGTGCCAGTCAGGGAATGGTTGACGATCAGCCC.

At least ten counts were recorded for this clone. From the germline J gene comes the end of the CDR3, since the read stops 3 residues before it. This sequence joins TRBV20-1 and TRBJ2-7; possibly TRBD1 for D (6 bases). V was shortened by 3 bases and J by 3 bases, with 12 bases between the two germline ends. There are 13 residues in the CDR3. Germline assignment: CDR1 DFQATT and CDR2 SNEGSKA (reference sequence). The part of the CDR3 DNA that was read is TGCAGTGCTAGCCCCGACAGGAACTACGAG. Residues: CSASPDRNYE. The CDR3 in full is CSASPDRNYEQYF.

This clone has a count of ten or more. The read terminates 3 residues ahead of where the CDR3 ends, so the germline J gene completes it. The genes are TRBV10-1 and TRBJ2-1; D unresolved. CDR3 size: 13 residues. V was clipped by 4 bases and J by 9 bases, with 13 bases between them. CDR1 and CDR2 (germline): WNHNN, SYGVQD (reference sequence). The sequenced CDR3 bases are TGCGCCAGCAGTGCACTTTCCAGGTCTGAG. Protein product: CASSALSRSE. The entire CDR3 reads CASSALSRSEQFF.

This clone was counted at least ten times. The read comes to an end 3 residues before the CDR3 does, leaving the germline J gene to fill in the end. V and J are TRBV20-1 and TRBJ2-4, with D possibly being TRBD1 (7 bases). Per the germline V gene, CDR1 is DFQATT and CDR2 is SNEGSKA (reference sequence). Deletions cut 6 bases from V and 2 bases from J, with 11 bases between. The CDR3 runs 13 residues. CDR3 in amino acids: CSAEGATKNIQYF. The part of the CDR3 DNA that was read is TGCAGTGCGGAGGGGGCAACCAAAAACATT.

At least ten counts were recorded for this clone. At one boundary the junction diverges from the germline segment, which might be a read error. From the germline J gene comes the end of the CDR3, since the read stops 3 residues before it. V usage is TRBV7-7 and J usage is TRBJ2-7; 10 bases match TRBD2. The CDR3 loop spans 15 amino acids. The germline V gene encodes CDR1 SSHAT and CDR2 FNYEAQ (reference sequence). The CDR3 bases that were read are TGTGCTAGCAGCCCCCTAGCGGGAGAAGCCTACGAG. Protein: CASSPLAGEAYE. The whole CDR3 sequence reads CASSPLAGEAYEQYF.

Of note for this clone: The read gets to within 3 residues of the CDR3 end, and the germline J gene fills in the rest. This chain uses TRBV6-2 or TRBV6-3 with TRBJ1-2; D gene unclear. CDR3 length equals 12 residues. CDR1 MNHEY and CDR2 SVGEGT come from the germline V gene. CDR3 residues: CASSYPDMNYTF. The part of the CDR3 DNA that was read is TGTGCCAGCAGTTACCCCGACATGAAC.

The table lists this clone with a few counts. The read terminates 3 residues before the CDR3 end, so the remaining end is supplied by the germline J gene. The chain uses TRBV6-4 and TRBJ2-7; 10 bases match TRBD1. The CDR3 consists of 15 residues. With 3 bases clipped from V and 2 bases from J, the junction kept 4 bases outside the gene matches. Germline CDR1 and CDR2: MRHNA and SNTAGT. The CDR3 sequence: CASSEGQGNPYEQYF. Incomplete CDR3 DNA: TGTGCCAGCAGTGAGGGACAGGGGAACCCCTACGAG.

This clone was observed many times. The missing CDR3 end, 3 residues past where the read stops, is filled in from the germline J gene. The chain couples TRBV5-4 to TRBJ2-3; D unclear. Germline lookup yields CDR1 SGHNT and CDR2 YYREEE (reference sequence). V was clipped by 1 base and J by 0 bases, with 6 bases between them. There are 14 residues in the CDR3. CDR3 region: CASSLYQSTDTQYF. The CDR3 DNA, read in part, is TGTGCCAGCAGCTTGTATCAGAGCACAGATACG.

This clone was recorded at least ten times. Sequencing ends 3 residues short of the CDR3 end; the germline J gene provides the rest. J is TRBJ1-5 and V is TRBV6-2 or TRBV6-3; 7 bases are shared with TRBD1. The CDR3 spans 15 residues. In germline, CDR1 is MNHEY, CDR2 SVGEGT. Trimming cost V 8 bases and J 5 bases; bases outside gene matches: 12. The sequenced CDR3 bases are TGTGCCAGCGAACCACGACGGGACAGAGATCAGCCC. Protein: CASEPRRDRDQP. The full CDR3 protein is CASEPRRDRDQPQHF.

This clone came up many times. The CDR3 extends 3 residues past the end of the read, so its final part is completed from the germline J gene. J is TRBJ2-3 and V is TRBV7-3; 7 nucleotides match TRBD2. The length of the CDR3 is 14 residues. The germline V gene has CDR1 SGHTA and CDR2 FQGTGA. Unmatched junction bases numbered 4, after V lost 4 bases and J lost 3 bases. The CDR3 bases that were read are TGTGCCAGCAGCTCTTCCGGGGGGACAGATACG. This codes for CASSSSGGTDT. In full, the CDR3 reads CASSSSGGTDTQYF.

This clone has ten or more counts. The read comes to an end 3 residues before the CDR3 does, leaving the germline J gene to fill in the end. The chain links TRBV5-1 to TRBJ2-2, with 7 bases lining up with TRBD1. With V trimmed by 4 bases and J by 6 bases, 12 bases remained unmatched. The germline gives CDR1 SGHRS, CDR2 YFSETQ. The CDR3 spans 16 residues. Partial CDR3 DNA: TGCGCCAGCAGCACACGACAGGGAGCTTTGGCCGGGGAG. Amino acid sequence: CASSTRQGALAGE. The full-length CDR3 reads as CASSTRQGALAGELFF.

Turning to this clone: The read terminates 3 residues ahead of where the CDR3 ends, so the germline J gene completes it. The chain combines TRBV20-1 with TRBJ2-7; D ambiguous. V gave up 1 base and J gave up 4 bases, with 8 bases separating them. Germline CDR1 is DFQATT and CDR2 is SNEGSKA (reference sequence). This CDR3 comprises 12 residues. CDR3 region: CSARAPKYEQYF. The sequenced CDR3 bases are TGCAGTGCTAGAGCCCCAAAATACGAG.

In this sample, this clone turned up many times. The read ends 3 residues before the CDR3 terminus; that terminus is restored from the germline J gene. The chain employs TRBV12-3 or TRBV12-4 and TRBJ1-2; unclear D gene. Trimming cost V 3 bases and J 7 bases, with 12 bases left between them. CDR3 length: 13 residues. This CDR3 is CASSFSAVRGYTF. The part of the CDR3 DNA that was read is TGTGCCAGCAGTTTTTCAGCGGTACGTGGC.

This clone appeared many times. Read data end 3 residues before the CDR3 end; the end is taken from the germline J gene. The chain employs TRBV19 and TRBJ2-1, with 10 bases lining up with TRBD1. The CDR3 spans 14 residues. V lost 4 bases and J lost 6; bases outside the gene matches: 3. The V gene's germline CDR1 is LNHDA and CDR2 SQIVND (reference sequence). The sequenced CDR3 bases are TGTGCCAGTAGTACAGGACAGGGGGTCAATGAG. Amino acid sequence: CASSTGQGVNE. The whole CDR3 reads CASSTGQGVNEQFF.